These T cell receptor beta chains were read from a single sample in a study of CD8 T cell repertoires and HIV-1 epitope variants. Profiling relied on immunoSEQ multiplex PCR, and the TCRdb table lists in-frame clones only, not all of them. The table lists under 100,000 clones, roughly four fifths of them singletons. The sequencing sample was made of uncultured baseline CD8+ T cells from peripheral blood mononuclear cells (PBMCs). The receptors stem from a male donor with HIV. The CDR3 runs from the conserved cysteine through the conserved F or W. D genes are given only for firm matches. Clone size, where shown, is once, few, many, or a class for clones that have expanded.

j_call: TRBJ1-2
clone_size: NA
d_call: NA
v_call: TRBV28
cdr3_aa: CASSPTGYGYTF
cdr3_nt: TGTGCCAGCAGTCCCACAGGGTATGGCTACACCTTC

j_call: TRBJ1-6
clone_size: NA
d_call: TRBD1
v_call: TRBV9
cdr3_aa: CASSLGDRVSPLHF
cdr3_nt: TGTGCCAGCAGCTTGGGTGACAGGGTTTCACCCCTCCACTTT

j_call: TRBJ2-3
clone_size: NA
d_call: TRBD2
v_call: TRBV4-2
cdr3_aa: CASSHGLAVTDTQYF
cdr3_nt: TGTGCCAGCAGCCACGGACTAGCGGTCACAGATACGCAGTATTTT

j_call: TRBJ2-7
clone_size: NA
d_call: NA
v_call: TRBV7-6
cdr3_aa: CASSLEQVSYEQYF
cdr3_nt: TGTGCCAGCAGCTTAGAACAGGTCTCCTACGAGCAGTACTTC

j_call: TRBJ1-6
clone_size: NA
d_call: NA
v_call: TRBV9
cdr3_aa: CASSAGQSSYNSPLHF
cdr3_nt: TGTGCCAGCAGCGCAGGACAGAGCTCCTATAATTCACCCCTCCACTTT

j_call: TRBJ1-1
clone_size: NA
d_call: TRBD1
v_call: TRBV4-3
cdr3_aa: CASSQDAAGGYTEAFF
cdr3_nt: TGCGCCAGCAGCCAAGATGCCGCAGGGGGGTACACTGAAGCTTTCTTT

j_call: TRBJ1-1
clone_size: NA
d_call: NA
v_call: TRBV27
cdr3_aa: CASSFGRANTEAFF
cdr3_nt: TGTGCCAGCAGTTTCGGCAGGGCTAACACTGAAGCTTTCTTT

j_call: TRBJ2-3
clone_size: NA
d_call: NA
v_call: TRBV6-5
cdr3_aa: CASSYHGSTDTQYF
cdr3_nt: TGTGCCAGCAGTTACCACGGTAGCACAGATACGCAGTATTTT

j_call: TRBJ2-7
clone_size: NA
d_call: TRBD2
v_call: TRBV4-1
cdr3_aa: CASSFTPGGAVQNEQYF
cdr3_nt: TGCGCCAGCAGCTTCACGCCCGGGGGGGCAGTCCAGAACGAGCAGTACTTC

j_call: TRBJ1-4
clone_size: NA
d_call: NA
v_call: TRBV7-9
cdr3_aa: CASSLGAGVEEKLFF
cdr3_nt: TGTGCCAGCAGCTTAGGCGCAGGGGTAGAGGAAAAACTGTTTTTT

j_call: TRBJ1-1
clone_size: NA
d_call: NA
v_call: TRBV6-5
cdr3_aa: CASSAEGGPVTEAFF
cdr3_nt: TGTGCCAGCAGTGCCGAGGGGGGGCCGGTCACTGAAGCTTTCTTT

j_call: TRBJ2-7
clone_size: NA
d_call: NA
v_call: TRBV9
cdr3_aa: CASSVGASVYEQYF
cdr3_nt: TGTGCCAGCAGCGTGGGCGCGAGTGTCTACGAGCAGTACTTC

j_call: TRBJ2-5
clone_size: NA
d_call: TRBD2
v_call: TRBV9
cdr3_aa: CASSVTSGVPETQYF
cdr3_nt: TGTGCCAGCAGCGTGACTAGCGGGGTCCCAGAGACCCAGTACTTC

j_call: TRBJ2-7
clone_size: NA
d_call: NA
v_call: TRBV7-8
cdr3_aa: CASSLRRAPTYEQYF
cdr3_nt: TGTGCCAGCAGCTTACGTCGTGCTCCAACCTACGAGCAGTACTTC

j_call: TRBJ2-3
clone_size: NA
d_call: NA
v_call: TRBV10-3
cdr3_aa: CAISGRDSLTDTQYF
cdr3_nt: TGTGCCATCAGTGGCCGGGACTCTCTCACAGATACGCAGTATTTT

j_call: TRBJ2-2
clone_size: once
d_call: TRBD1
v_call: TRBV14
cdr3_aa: CASSLGTGGTGELFF
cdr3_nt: TGTGCCAGCAGCCTCGGGACAGGGGGCACCGGGGAGCTGTTTTTT

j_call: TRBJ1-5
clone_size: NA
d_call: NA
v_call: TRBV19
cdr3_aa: CASSNQGSNQPQHF
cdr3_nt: TGTGCCAGTAGTAACCAGGGAAGCAATCAGCCCCAGCATTTT

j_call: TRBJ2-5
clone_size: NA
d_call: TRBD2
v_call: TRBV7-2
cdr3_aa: CASSVNSGGTQETQYF
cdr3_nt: TGTGCCAGCAGCGTTAATAGCGGGGGAACCCAAGAGACCCAGTACTTC

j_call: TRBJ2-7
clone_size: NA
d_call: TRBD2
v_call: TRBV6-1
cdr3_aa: CASSESGRVYEQYF
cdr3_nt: TGTGCCAGCAGTGAGAGCGGGAGGGTTTACGAGCAGTACTTC

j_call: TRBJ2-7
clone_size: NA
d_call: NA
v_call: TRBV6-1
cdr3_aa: CASSPFQQGEQYF
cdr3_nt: TGTGCCAGCAGCCCCTTTCAACAGGGCGAGCAGTACTTC

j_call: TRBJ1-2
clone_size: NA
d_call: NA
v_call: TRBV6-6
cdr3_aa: CASSYLGADGYTF
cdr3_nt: TGTGCCAGCAGTTATTTGGGGGCCGATGGCTACACCTTC

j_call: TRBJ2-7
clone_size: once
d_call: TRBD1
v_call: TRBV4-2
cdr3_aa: CASSLADRVNEQYF
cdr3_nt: TGTGCCAGCAGCTTGGCGGACAGGGTGAACGAGCAGTACTTC

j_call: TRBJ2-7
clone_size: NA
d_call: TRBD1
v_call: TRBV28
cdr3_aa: CASNSRTGSYEQYF
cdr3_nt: TGTGCCAGCAACTCTCGGACAGGCTCCTACGAGCAGTACTTC

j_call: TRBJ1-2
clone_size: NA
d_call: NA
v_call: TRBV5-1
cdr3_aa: CASSLETTGRRGYTF
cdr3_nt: TGCGCCAGCAGCTTGGAGACGACAGGACGCCGTGGCTACACCTTC

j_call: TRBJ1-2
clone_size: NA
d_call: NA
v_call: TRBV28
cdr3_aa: CASSLARGFGYTF
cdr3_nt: TGTGCCAGCAGTTTGGCCAGGGGATTTGGCTACACCTTC

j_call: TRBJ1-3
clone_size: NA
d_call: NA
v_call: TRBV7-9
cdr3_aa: CASSLGQSSSGNTIYF
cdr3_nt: TGTGCCAGCAGCTTAGGACAGTCGAGCTCTGGAAACACCATATATTTT

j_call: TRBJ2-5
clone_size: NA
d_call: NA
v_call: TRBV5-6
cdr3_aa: CASSLSETQETQYF
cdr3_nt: TGTGCCAGCAGCTTATCCGAGACTCAAGAGACCCAGTACTTC

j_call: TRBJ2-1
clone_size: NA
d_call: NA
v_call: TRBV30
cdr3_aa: CAWSDWTSSYNEQFF
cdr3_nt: TGTGCCTGGAGTGATTGGACAAGCTCCTACAATGAGCAGTTCTTC

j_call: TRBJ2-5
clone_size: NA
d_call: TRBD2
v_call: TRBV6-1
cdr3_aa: CASSLSGPEGTQYF
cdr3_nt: TGTGCCAGCAGCCTTAGCGGGCCGGAAGGGACCCAGTACTTC

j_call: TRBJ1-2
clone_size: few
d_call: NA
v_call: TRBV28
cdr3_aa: CASSGTVYGYTF
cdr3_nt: TGTGCCAGCAGTGGGACGGTCTATGGCTACACCTTC

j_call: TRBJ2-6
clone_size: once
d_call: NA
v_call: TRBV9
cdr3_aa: CASSVTWGANVLTF
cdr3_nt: TGTGCCAGCAGCGTCACCTGGGGAGCCAACGTCCTGACTTTC

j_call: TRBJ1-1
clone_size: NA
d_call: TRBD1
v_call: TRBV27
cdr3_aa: CASSLRQGENNEAFF
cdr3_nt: TGTGCCAGCAGTTTACGGCAGGGGGAAAATAATGAAGCTTTCTTT

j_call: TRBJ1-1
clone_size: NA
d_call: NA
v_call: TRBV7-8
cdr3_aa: CASSLSALNTEAFF
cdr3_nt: TGTGCCAGCAGCTTATCCGCACTAAACACTGAAGCTTTCTTT

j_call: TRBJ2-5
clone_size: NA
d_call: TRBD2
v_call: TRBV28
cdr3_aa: CASSLLGGRGGQETQYF
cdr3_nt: TGTGCCAGCAGTTTGCTCGGCGGGAGGGGGGGCCAAGAGACCCAGTACTTC

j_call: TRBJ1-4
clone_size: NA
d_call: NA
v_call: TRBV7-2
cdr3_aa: CASSFGGVNEKLFF
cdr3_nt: TGTGCCAGCAGCTTTGGGGGGGTTAATGAAAAACTGTTTTTT

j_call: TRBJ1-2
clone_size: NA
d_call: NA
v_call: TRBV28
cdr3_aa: CASSLGPGKGYTF
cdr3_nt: TGTGCCAGCAGTTTAGGTCCAGGAAAGGGCTACACCTTC

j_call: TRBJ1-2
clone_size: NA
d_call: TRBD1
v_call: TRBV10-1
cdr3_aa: CASSERPGGQNGYTF
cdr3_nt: TGCGCCAGCAGTGAGAGGCCAGGGGGCCAGAATGGCTACACCTTC

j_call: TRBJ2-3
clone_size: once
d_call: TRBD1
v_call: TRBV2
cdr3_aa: CASRPDRVTDTQYF
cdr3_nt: TGTGCCAGCCGTCCGGACAGGGTAACAGATACGCAGTATTTT

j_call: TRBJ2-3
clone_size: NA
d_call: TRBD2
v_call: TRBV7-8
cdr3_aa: CASSFSVGGTDTQYF
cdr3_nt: TGTGCCAGCAGCTTTAGTGTGGGGGGGACAGATACGCAGTATTTT

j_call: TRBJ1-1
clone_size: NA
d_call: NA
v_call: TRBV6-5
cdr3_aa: CASIVKGVSTEAFF
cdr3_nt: TGTGCCAGCATCGTCAAGGGCGTTAGCACTGAAGCTTTCTTT

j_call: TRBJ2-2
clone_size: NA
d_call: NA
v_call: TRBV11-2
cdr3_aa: CATSPFEYGELFF
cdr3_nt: TGTGCCACCTCCCCTTTTGAGTACGGGGAGCTGTTTTTT

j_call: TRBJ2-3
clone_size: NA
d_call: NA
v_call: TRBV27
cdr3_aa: CASSFSGQSTDTQYF
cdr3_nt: TGTGCCAGCAGTTTCTCTGGACAGAGCACAGATACGCAGTATTTT

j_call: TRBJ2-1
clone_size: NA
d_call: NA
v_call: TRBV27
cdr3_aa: CASSFPGYNEQFF
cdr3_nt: TGTGCCAGCAGTTTTCCTGGATACAATGAGCAGTTCTTC

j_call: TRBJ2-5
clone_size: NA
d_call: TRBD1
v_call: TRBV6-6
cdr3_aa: CASSAGQGLGETQYF
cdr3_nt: TGTGCCAGCAGTGCCGGACAGGGTTTGGGAGAGACCCAGTACTTC

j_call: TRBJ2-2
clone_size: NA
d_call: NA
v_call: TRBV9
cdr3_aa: CASSVAGSNTGELFF
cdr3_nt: TGTGCCAGCAGCGTCGCAGGGTCGAACACCGGGGAGCTGTTTTTT

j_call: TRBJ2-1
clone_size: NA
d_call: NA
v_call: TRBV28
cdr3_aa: CASTEGGRNEQFF
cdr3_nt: TGTGCCAGCACCGAGGGGGGTAGGAATGAGCAGTTCTTC

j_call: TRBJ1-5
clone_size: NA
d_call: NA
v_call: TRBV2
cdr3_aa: CASSISNQPQHF
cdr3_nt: TGTGCCAGCAGCATTAGCAATCAGCCCCAGCATTTT

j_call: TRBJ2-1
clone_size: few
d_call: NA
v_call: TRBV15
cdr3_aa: CATSRKTDEQFF
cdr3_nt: TGTGCCACCAGCAGAAAGACAGATGAGCAGTTCTTC

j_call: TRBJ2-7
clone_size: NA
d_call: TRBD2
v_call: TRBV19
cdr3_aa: CASSLTAGFTYEQYF
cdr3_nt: TGTGCCAGTAGTCTGACAGCGGGATTTACCTACGAGCAGTACTTC

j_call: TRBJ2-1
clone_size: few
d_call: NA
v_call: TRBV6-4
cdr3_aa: CASRRDNYNEQFF
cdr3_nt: TGTGCCAGCAGGAGGGACAATTACAATGAGCAGTTCTTC

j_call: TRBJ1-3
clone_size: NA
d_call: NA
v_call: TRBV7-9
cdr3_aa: CASSLEPGPSGNTIYF
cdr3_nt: TGTGCCAGCAGCTTAGAACCAGGGCCCTCTGGAAACACCATATATTTT

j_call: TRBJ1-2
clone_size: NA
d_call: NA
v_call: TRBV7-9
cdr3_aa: CASSHPANSYGYTF
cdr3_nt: TGTGCCAGCAGCCATCCAGCGAACAGCTATGGCTACACCTTC

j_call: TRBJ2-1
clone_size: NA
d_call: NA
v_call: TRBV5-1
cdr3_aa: CASSLVGGYNEQFF
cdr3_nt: TGCGCCAGCAGCTTGGTGGGGGGTTACAATGAGCAGTTCTTC

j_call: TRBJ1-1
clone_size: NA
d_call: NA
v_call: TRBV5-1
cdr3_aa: CASSASGAPEGAFF
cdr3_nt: TGCGCCAGCAGCGCCTCCGGGGCGCCCGAGGGGGCTTTCTTT

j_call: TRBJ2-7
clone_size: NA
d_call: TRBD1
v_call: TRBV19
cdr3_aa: CASIGTGETSSYEQYF
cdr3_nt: TGTGCCAGTATCGGGACAGGGGAGACATCTTCCTACGAGCAGTACTTC